The following is a T cell receptor (beta chain) sequence with its context. The antigen is unknown. The CDR3 is 16 amino acids. Trimming cost V 1 base and J 3 bases; bases outside gene matches: 5. Germline-derived CDR1 and CDR2 are MDHEN and SYDVKM. The data were taken from a study of T cells in localized non-small cell lung cancer. Study outcomes and limitations: A raised T cell density in blood coincided with lengthier overall survival. Without multi-region sequencing, intratumor heterogeneity could not be excluded.

Repertoires were generated with immunoSEQ multiplex PCR, while TCRdb's copy carries only in-frame clones and drops some. The table shows around 64,000 clones, with about 89% occurring only once. Sequencing used peripheral blood, obtained before any cancer treatment. The chain has TRBV28 and TRBJ1-5; 8 bases line up with TRBD1. This TCR derives from a man aged 40 to 70 with stage I lung adenocarcinoma. The CDR3: CASSLFAGQDNQPQHF. Here the CDR3 DNA reads TGTGCCAGCAGTTTATTTGCGGGACAGGACAATCAGCCCCAGCATTTT.